This note documents a single TCR beta chain sequence. The entry originates in a study of cytomegalovirus exposure and HLA in healthy donors. Study context: T cells numbering around 170 million yielded some 100 million unique TCR beta sequences in an earlier analysis. Out of 398 genotyped donors, about 80% belonged to the Caucasian-associated ancestry cluster.

The primer mix had 60 Vbeta and 13 Jbeta primers. Repertoires were generated with immunoSEQ multiplex PCR, while TCRdb's copy carries only in-frame clones and drops some. Here the sample spans approximately 180,000 clones, 65% to 85% being singletons. The sample was PBMCs. This receptor was identified in a man between 18 and 35 years old in good health and CMV-seronegative.

The CDR3 loop reads CASSLEAGNQPQHF. In nucleotides, the CDR3 is TGCGCCAGCAGCTTGGAGGCGGGCAATCAGCCCCAGCATTTT. This chain uses TRBV5-1 with TRBJ1-5; D remains unclear. The CDR3 is made up of 14 amino acids. V was trimmed by 0 bases and J by 2 bases, leaving 6 bases between them. In germline, CDR1 is SGHRS, CDR2 YFSETQ.